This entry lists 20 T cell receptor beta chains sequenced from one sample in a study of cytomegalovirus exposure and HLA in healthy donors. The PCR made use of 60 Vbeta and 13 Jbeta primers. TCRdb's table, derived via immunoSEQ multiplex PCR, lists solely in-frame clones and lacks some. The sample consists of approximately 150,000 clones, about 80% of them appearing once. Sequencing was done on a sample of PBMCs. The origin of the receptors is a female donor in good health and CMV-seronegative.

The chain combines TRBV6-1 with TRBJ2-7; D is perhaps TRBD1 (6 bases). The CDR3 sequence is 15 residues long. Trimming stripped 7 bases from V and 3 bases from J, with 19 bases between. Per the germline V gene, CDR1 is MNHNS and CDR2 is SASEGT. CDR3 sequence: CASTHRRGGVYEQYF. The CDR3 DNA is TGTGCCAGCACACATCGGAGAGGGGGAGTCTACGAGCAGTACTTC.

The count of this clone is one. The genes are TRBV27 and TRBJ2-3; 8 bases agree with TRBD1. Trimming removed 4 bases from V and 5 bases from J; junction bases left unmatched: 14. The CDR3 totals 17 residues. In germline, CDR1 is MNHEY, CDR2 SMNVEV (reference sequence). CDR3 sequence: CASSSLFLRTGLDTQYF. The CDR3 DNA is TGTGCCAGCAGTTCCCTCTTTTTACGGACAGGGCTAGATACGCAGTATTTT.

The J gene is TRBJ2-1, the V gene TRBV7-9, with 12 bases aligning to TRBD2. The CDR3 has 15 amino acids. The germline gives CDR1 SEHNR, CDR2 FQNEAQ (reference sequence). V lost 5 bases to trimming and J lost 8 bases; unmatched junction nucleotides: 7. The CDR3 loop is CASSVASGRAYEQFF. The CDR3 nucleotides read TGTGCCAGCAGCGTCGCTAGCGGGAGGGCCTATGAGCAGTTCTTC. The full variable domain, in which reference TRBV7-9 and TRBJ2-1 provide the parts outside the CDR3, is DTGVSQNPRHKITKRGQNVTFRCDPISEHNRLYWYRQTLGQGPEFLTYFQNEAQLEKSRLLSDRFSAERPKGSFSTLEIQRTEQGDSAMYLCASSVASGRAYEQFFGPGTRLTVL.

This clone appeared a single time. CDR3 in amino acids: CASSMDRGDQPQHF. The CDR3, as DNA: TGTGCCAGCAGCATGGACAGGGGAGATCAGCCCCAGCATTTT. The chain combines TRBV28 with TRBJ1-5; 9 bases agree with TRBD1. Germline values: CDR1 MDHEN, CDR2 SYDVKM. The ends lost 6 bases at V and 5 bases at J; junction bases unmatched: 5. This CDR3 is 14 amino acids long.

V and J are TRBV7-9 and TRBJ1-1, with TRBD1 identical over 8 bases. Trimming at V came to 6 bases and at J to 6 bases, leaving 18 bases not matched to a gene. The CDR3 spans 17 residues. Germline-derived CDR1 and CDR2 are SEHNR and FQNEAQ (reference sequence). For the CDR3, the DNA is TGTGCCAGCAGAATCGGGGGCAGGGGGCTAACGATAGCTGAAGCTTTCTTT. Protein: CASRIGGRGLTIAEAFF.

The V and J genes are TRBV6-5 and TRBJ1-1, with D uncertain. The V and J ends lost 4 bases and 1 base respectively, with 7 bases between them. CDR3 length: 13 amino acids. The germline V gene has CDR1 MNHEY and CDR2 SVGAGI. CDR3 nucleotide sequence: TGTGCCAGCAGTTCTTCCGGGAACACTGAAGCTTTCTTT. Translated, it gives CASSSSGNTEAFF.

CDR3 in amino acids: CASSGRQGLGEKLFF. The DNA of the CDR3 is TGTGCCAGCAGCGGCCGACAGGGATTAGGGGAAAAACTGTTTTTT. The V gene is TRBV7-8, the J gene TRBJ1-4, with 7 bases fitting TRBD1. The V segment lost 5 bases and the J segment 8 bases; nucleotides outside the gene matches: 11. Germline-derived CDR1 and CDR2 are SGHVS and FQNEAQ. CDR3 length: 15 amino acids.

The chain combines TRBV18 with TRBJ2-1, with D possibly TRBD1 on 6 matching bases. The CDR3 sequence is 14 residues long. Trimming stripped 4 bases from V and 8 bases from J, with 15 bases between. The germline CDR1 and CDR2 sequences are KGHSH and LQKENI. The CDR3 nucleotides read TGTGCCAGCTCACGGCAGGGGATTAACGATGAGCAGTTCTTC. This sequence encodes CASSRQGINDEQFF.

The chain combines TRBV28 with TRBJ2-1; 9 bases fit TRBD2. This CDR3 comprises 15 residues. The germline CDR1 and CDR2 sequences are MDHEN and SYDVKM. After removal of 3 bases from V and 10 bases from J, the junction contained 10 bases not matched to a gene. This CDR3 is CASSFAAGGPGEQFF. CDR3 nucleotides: TGTGCCAGCAGTTTCGCGGCGGGAGGGCCCGGCGAGCAGTTCTTC.

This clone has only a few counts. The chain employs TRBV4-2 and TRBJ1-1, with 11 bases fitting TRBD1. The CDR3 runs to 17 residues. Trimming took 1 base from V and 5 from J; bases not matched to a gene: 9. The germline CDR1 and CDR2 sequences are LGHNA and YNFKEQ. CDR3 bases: TGTGCCAGCAGCCAAGTAAAAGCCGGGACAGGGGGGACTGAAGCTTTCTTT. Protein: CASSQVKAGTGGTEAFF.

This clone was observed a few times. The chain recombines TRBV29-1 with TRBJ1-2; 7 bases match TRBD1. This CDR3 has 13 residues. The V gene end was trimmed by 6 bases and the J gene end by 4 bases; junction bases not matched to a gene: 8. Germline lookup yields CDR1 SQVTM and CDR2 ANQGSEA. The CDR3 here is CSVSGQVGYGYTF. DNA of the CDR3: TGCAGCGTGTCCGGACAGGTGGGCTATGGCTACACCTTC.

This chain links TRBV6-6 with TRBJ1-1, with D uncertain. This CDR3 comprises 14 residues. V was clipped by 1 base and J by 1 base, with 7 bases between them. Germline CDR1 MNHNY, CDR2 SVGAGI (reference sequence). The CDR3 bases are TGTGCCAGCAGTTACTTAGAGCAGAACACTGAAGCTTTCTTT. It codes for CASSYLEQNTEAFF.

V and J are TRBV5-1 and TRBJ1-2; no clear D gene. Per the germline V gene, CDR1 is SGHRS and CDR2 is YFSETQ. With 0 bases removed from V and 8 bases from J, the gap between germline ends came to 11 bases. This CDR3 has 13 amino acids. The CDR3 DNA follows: TGCGCCAGCAGCTTGGTAGGGAGGCAAGGCTACACCTTC. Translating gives CASSLVGRQGYTF.

CDR3 DNA: TGCGCCAGCAGCACGGGACAGGGGGTTCGGGCTAATGAAAAACTGTTTTTT. Residues: CASSTGQGVRANEKLFF. This sequence joins TRBV5-1 and TRBJ1-4, with TRBD1 identical over 11 bases. Germline V gives CDR1 SGHRS, CDR2 YFSETQ. With V trimmed by 4 bases and J by 3 bases, 8 bases remained unmatched. There are 17 residues in the CDR3.

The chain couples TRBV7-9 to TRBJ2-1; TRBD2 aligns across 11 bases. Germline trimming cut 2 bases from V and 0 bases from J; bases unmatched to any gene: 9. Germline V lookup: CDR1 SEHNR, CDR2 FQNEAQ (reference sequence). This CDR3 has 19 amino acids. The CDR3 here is CASSLLPSGGPFSYNEQFF. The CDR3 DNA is TGTGCCAGCAGCTTACTTCCTAGCGGGGGGCCTTTCTCCTACAATGAGCAGTTCTTC. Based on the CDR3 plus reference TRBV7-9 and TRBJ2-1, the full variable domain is DTGVSQNPRHKITKRGQNVTFRCDPISEHNRLYWYRQTLGQGPEFLTYFQNEAQLEKSRLLSDRFSAERPKGSFSTLEIQRTEQGDSAMYLCASSLLPSGGPFSYNEQFFGPGTRLTVL.

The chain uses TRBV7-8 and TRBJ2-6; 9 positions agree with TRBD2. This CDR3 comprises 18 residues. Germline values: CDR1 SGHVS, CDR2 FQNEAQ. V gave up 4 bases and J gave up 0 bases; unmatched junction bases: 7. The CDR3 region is CASSSGTSSISGANVLTF. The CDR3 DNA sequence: TGTGCCAGCAGCTCCGGGACTAGCTCAATCTCTGGGGCCAACGTCCTGACTTTC.

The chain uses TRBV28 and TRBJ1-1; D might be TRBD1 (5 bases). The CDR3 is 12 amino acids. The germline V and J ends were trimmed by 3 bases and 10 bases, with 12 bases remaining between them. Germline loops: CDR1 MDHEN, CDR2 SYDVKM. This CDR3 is CASSLGGDLAFF. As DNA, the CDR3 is TGTGCCAGCAGTTTGGGGGGGGATTTAGCTTTCTTT.

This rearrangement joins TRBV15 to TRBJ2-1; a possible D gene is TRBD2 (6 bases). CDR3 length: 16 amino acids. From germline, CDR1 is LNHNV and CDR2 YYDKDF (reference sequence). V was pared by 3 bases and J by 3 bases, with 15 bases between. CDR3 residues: CATSSMTGVGYNEQFF. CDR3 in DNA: TGTGCCACCAGCAGCATGACGGGAGTCGGCTACAATGAGCAGTTCTTC.

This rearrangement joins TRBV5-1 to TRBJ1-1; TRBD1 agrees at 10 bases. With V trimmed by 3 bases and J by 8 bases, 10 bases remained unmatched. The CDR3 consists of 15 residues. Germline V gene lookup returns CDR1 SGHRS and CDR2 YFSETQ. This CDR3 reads CASSWGQGNVGEAFF. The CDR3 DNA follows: TGCGCCAGCAGCTGGGGACAGGGGAACGTTGGGGAAGCTTTCTTT. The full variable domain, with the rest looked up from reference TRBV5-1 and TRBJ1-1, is KAGVTQTPRYLIKTRGQQVTLSCSPISGHRSVSWYQQTPGQGLQFLFEYFSETQRNKGNFPGRFSGRQFSNSRSEMNVSTLELGDSALYLCASSWGQGNVGEAFFGQGTRLTVV.

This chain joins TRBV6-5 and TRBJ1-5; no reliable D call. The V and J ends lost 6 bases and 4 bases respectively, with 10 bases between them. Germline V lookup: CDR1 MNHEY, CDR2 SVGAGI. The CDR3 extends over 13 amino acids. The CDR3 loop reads CASSDQRNQPQHF. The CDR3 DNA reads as TGTGCCAGCAGCGATCAGAGGAATCAGCCCCAGCATTTT.